This T cell receptor beta chain emerged from a study of brain T cells in children with intractable seizures. Trimming cost V 4 bases and J 4 bases; bases outside gene matches: 12. The CDR3 spans 16 residues. CDR1 is MNHEY and CDR2 is SMNVEV in the germline V gene (reference sequence). The protocol was immunoSEQ multiplex PCR, while the TCRdb copy is restricted to in-frame clones and leaves out a portion. This table has a few hundred thousand clones, more than 85% appearing once. Time point defined: blood from clinic visit 5 months post-surgery; TSC patient then seizure free. The TCR sequence derives from a boy in the first two years of life with tuberous sclerosis and intractable seizures. Sample: peripheral blood, taken approximately 5 months after surgery. The chain carries TRBV27 and TRBJ2-7; TRBD2 matches 8 bases. The CDR3 is CASSSARSGSSYEQYF. The CDR3 DNA sequence: TGTGCCAGCAGTTCCGCCCGCAGCGGGAGTTCGTACGAGCAGTACTTC.